This entry lists 11 T cell receptor beta chains sequenced from one sample in a study of cytomegalovirus exposure and HLA in healthy donors. The PCR employed 60 Vbeta primers together with 13 Jbeta primers. Method: immunoSEQ multiplex PCR; TCRdb's copy keeps in-frame clones and lacks some. The data hold nearly 200,000 clones, with 82% observed a single time. The sequenced sample consisted of PBMCs. The receptor set was obtained from a boy aged 2 to 9 in good health and CMV-seronegative.

This sequence joins TRBV2 and TRBJ2-7, with D possibly TRBD1 on 6 matching bases. This CDR3 region has 14 residues. CDR1 and CDR2 (germline): SNHLY, FYNNEI. V gave up 2 bases and J gave up 0 bases, with 8 bases separating them. This CDR3 reads CASSERTVSYEQYF. The CDR3 DNA reads TGTGCCAGCAGTGAAAGGACAGTCTCCTACGAGCAGTACTTC. Using reference TRBV2 and TRBJ2-7 for the parts outside the CDR3, the full variable domain is EPEVTQTPSHQVTQMGQEVILRCVPISNHLYFYWYRQILGQKVEFLVSFYNNEISEKSEIFDDQFSVERPDGSNFTLKIRSTKLEDSAMYFCASSERTVSYEQYFGPGTRLTVT.

In this sample, this clone turned up a few times. The chain combines TRBV7-2 with TRBJ1-2, with D tentatively TRBD1 (6 bases). CDR1 is SGHTA, CDR2 FQGNSA, per germline. The CDR3 has 14 amino acids. Trimming left V 0 bases short and J 6 bases short, with 11 bases between. This chain's CDR3 is CASSLALGGDGYTF. In DNA, the CDR3 is TGTGCCAGCAGCTTAGCGCTTGGGGGCGATGGCTACACCTTC.

CDR3 DNA sequence: TGTGCCTGGCTTCCCGGGACAGGGTACAATGAGCAGTTCTTC. This encodes CAWLPGTGYNEQFF. The gene calls are TRBV30 and TRBJ2-1, with 9 bases matching TRBD1. With V trimmed by 5 bases and J by 4 bases, 6 bases remained unmatched. Per germline, CDR1 GTSNPN and CDR2 SVGIG (reference sequence). The CDR3 has 14 amino acids. Supplemented by reference TRBV30 and TRBJ2-1, the full variable domain reads SQTIHQWPATLVQPVGSPLSLECTVEGTSNPNLYWYRQAAGRGLQLLFYSVGIGQISSEVPQNLSASRPQDRQFILSSKKLLLSDSGFYLCAWLPGTGYNEQFFGPGTRLTVL.

J is TRBJ1-3 and V is TRBV7-2, with D unclear. V shed 5 bases and J shed 0 bases, with 11 bases lying between them. Germline values: CDR1 SGHTA, CDR2 FQGNSA. This CDR3 is built from 15 residues. This CDR3 is CASSPLPSSGNTIYF. CDR3 nucleotides: TGTGCCAGCAGCCCCCTCCCGAGCTCTGGAAACACCATATATTTT.

The chain employs TRBV4-1 and TRBJ2-1; possible D gene TRBD1, 5 bases. Germline V CDR1 and CDR2: MGHRA, YSYEKL. The V and J ends lost 0 bases and 15 bases respectively, with 18 bases between them. The CDR3 has 14 residues. The chain's CDR3 is CASSQEGQGVVGFF. The CDR3 DNA reads as TGCGCCAGCAGCCAAGAGGGGCAAGGGGTGGTAGGGTTCTTC.

CDR3 in amino acids: CASSTRVVSGGQRETQYF. Written as DNA, the CDR3 is TGTGCCAGCAGCACACGGGTGGTTAGTGGGGGCCAAAGAGAGACCCAGTACTTC. V gene TRBV11-1 combines with J gene TRBJ2-5, with D possibly matching TRBD1 (6 bases). The germline V gene encodes CDR1 SGHAT and CDR2 FQDESV (reference sequence). CDR3 length: 18 amino acids. The ends were cut back, 5 bases at V and 4 bases at J, with 26 bases in the middle. The variable domain in full, completed from reference TRBV11-1 and TRBJ2-5, reads EAEVAQSPRYKITEKSQAVAFWCDPISGHATLYWYRQILGQGPELLVQFQDESVVDDSQLPKDRFSAERLKGVDSTLKIQPAELGDSAMYLCASSTRVVSGGQRETQYFGPGTRLLVL.

The chain employs TRBV5-1 and TRBJ2-5, with 9 bases aligning to TRBD2. Germline CDR1 is SGHRS and CDR2 is YFSETQ. This CDR3 region has 16 residues. V gave up 0 bases and J gave up 3 bases; unmatched junction bases: 6. DNA of the CDR3: TGCGCCAGCAGCTTGGGCCCGGCGGGGGGGGAAGAGACCCAGTACTTC. Protein sequence: CASSLGPAGGEETQYF. The full variable domain, its missing parts supplied by reference TRBV5-1 and TRBJ2-5, is KAGVTQTPRYLIKTRGQQVTLSCSPISGHRSVSWYQQTPGQGLQFLFEYFSETQRNKGNFPGRFSGRQFSNSRSEMNVSTLELGDSALYLCASSLGPAGGEETQYFGPGTRLLVL.

This clone was found once. The J gene is TRBJ2-4, the V gene TRBV18; TRBD2 aligns across 7 bases. CDR1 KGHSH and CDR2 LQKENI come from the germline V gene. The CDR3 loop spans 15 amino acids. With V trimmed by 1 base and J by 6 bases, 6 bases remained unmatched. CDR3 sequence (DNA): TGTGCCAGCTCACCACTGGGGGGGAGTGGAAACATTCAGTACTTC. This sequence encodes CASSPLGGSGNIQYF.

The J gene is TRBJ1-1, the V gene TRBV7-2, with 10 bases that match TRBD1. Losses at the gene ends were 5 bases for V and 5 bases for J; bases not matched to a gene: 8. Germline values: CDR1 SGHTA, CDR2 FQGNSA. This CDR3 is 15 amino acids long. The DNA for the CDR3 is TGTGCCAGCAGCAGAGTGACAGGGGGCAATACTGAAGCTTTCTTT. It encodes CASSRVTGGNTEAFF.

The rearrangement uses TRBV6-5 and TRBJ2-3; possibly TRBD1 for D (5 bases). With 6 bases removed from V and 0 bases from J, the gap between germline ends came to 7 bases. Germline CDR1 is MNHEY and CDR2 is SVGAGI. The CDR3 has 13 residues. DNA for the CDR3: TGTGCCAGCAGAACAGGTAGCACAGATACGCAGTATTTT. It is translated as CASRTGSTDTQYF.

The rearrangement uses TRBV19 and TRBJ2-1; tentatively, D is TRBD2 (6 bases). This CDR3 region has 14 residues. From germline, CDR1 is LNHDA and CDR2 SQIVND (reference sequence). The V gene lost 5 bases and the J gene lost 9 bases, with 17 bases spanning the gap. The CDR3 DNA sequence: TGTGCCAGTAGTGCGGGGCCCCCCGATGGTGAGCAGTTCTTC. Encoded protein: CASSAGPPDGEQFF.